These T cell receptor beta chains were read from a single sample in a study of blood T cell repertoires in COVID-19. The table came from immunoSEQ multiplex PCR; TCRdb's copy has only in-frame clones and leaves some out. The table has about 69,000 clones, 90% seen once. Material: peripheral blood. Receptor source: a man in his fifties or sixties with acute or convalescent COVID-19. Both conserved end residues are part of each CDR3. Rows may omit the clone size; those that give it use once, few, many or a size class.

cdr3_aa j_call cdr3_length clone_size v_call
CATSARGGRDTEAFF TRBJ1-1 15 - TRBV24-1
CAWSSIRGNSPLHF TRBJ1-6 14 - TRBV30
CASSRRQESSYEQYF TRBJ2-7 15 - TRBV16
CASSPLGGQDNEQFF TRBJ2-1 15 once TRBV18
CAISKDSYYGYTF TRBJ1-2 13 - TRBV10-3
CAWRGDTTGELFF TRBJ2-2 13 once TRBV30
CATSDGGYSTDTQYF TRBJ2-3 15 - TRBV24-1
CAWIPEQYEQYF TRBJ2-7 12 - TRBV30
CASSVLGTSGHEQYF TRBJ2-7 15 - TRBV27
CASSPSRSPSNQPQHF TRBJ1-5 16 - TRBV18
CASSPGGFNYGYTF TRBJ1-2 14 - TRBV19
CASSYSPQGDGTEAFF TRBJ1-1 16 - TRBV6-5
CASRLDVSGASEAFF TRBJ1-1 15 - TRBV5-1
CAIGASYNSPLHF TRBJ1-6 13 few TRBV28
CASSLVLAGGVEQYF TRBJ2-7 15 - TRBV5-5
CASSEGWRSSNQPQHF TRBJ1-5 16 once TRBV6-1
CASTSGTGGTQYF TRBJ2-7 13 - TRBV25-1
CASNPGGVSYNEQFF TRBJ2-1 15 - TRBV6-6
CASTPGQGLLEQYF TRBJ2-7 14 - TRBV11-2
CASSLAQEDSPLHF TRBJ1-6 14 - TRBV5-1
CASSYPTLNSNQPQHF TRBJ1-5 16 - TRBV6-2/TRBV6-3
CASSEDRGNQPQHF TRBJ1-5 14 - TRBV2
CASSIGQGEWSNQPQHF TRBJ1-5 17 - TRBV19
CASSRTVYNEQFF TRBJ2-1 13 - TRBV6-5
CASSFGTGGEETQYF TRBJ2-5 15 - TRBV5-1
CASSYSNFWRGSTDTQYF TRBJ2-3 18 - TRBV6-2/TRBV6-3
CASSTPGQLLNTEAFF TRBJ1-1 16 - TRBV19
CASSASLSRVVPDTQYF TRBJ2-3 17 - TRBV2
CASSLAVRLAHSYEQYF TRBJ2-7 17 - TRBV5-1
CASSGQGNQPQHF TRBJ1-5 13 - TRBV2
CATSGGAGTGTVSGQPQHF TRBJ1-5 19 few TRBV24-1